The rows below give T cell receptor beta chains drawn from one sample of a study of yellow fever vaccine responses in identical twins. In TCRdb, the RT-PCR reads were re-called with MiXCR into one record per CDR3 protein. The sample consists of some 35,000 distinct CDR3 sequences, 45% to 65% of them appearing once. The specimen was T cells from blood (PBMCs), unsorted or a sorted subset (not recorded which), collected before or after yellow fever vaccination (not recorded which). Every receptor here comes from a woman between 18 and 29 years old who received the yellow fever vaccine. Each CDR3 is given with its conserved first and last residue. Fields, in order: CDR3 length, J gene, clone size, V gene, D gene, CDR3 protein, CDR3 DNA. D genes are given only for firm matches. A row's size may be missing; if present it is once, few, many or a size class.

cdr3_length: 15
j_call: TRBJ2-5
clone_size: -
v_call: TRBV9
d_call: TRBD1
cdr3_aa: CASSVAGQGAETQYF
cdr3_nt: TGTGCCAGCAGCGTAGCCGGACAGGGGGCAGAGACCCAGTACTTC

cdr3_length: 14
j_call: TRBJ2-1
clone_size: few
v_call: TRBV7-6
d_call: -
cdr3_aa: CASSFSGPGNEQFF
cdr3_nt: TGTGCCAGCAGCTTTAGCGGTCCTGGCAATGAGCAGTTCTTC

cdr3_length: 13
j_call: TRBJ1-2
clone_size: -
v_call: TRBV10-3
d_call: -
cdr3_aa: CAISESPGTGYTF
cdr3_nt: TGTGCCATCAGTGAGTCCCCAGGGACTGGCTACACCTTC

cdr3_length: 16
j_call: TRBJ2-7
clone_size: -
v_call: TRBV4-1
d_call: -
cdr3_aa: CASSQDPRAGPYEQYF
cdr3_nt: TGCGCCAGCAGCCAAGATCCTCGGGCAGGGCCCTACGAGCAGTACTTC

cdr3_length: 15
j_call: TRBJ2-1
clone_size: few
v_call: TRBV4-1
d_call: -
cdr3_aa: CASSQPGQSYNEQFF
cdr3_nt: TGCGCCAGCAGCCAACCGGGACAATCCTACAATGAGCAGTTCTTC

cdr3_length: 14
j_call: TRBJ1-2
clone_size: -
v_call: TRBV27
d_call: -
cdr3_aa: CASSFHGGDYGYTF
cdr3_nt: TGTGCCAGCAGTTTCCACGGGGGTGACTATGGCTACACCTTC

cdr3_length: 16
j_call: TRBJ2-1
clone_size: few
v_call: TRBV5-5
d_call: TRBD2
cdr3_aa: CASSSGTSGRLNEQFF
cdr3_nt: TGTGCCAGCAGCAGTGGGACTAGCGGGAGATTGAATGAGCAGTTCTTC

cdr3_length: 12
j_call: TRBJ2-1
clone_size: few
v_call: TRBV29-1
d_call: -
cdr3_aa: CSVASSYNEQFF
cdr3_nt: TGCAGCGTTGCAAGCTCCTACAATGAGCAGTTCTTC

cdr3_length: 13
j_call: TRBJ2-3
clone_size: -
v_call: TRBV20-1
d_call: TRBD2
cdr3_aa: CSARGTRSDTQYF
cdr3_nt: TGCAGTGCTAGAGGGACTAGATCAGATACGCAGTATTTT

cdr3_length: 12
j_call: TRBJ2-5
clone_size: -
v_call: TRBV5-1
d_call: -
cdr3_aa: CASSLIQETQYF
cdr3_nt: TGCGCCAGCAGCCTCATTCAAGAGACCCAGTACTTC

cdr3_length: 15
j_call: TRBJ1-2
clone_size: few
v_call: TRBV3-1
d_call: -
cdr3_aa: CASSHGQYRSYGYTF
cdr3_nt: TGTGCCAGCAGCCACGGACAGTATCGTTCCTATGGCTACACCTTC

cdr3_length: 15
j_call: TRBJ2-5
clone_size: -
v_call: TRBV11-3
d_call: -
cdr3_aa: CASSLGAGAGETQYF
cdr3_nt: TGTGCCAGCAGCTTAGGTGCGGGGGCAGGAGAGACCCAGTACTTC

cdr3_length: 14
j_call: TRBJ2-2
clone_size: -
v_call: TRBV7-6
d_call: -
cdr3_aa: CASQGPTNTGELFF
cdr3_nt: TGTGCCAGCCAGGGACCCACGAACACCGGGGAGCTGTTTTTT

cdr3_length: 16
j_call: TRBJ2-1
clone_size: few
v_call: TRBV12-3/TRBV12-4
d_call: TRBD2
cdr3_aa: CASSRLAMSSYNEQFF
cdr3_nt: TGTGCCAGCAGCCGACTAGCTATGAGCTCCTACAATGAGCAGTTCTTC

cdr3_length: 21
j_call: TRBJ1-2
clone_size: -
v_call: TRBV20-1
d_call: TRBD1
cdr3_aa: CSAEENRGRTNPFPTNYGYTF
cdr3_nt: TGCAGTGCTGAGGAAAACAGGGGGCGGACTAACCCCTTCCCGACTAACTATGGCTACACCTTC

cdr3_length: 13
j_call: TRBJ1-1
clone_size: -
v_call: TRBV7-6
d_call: -
cdr3_aa: CASSLEAYTEAFF
cdr3_nt: TGTGCCAGCAGCTTAGAAGCATACACTGAAGCTTTCTTT

cdr3_length: 10
j_call: TRBJ1-1
clone_size: -
v_call: TRBV29-1
d_call: -
cdr3_aa: CSVSDREAFF
cdr3_nt: TGCAGCGTCTCCGACAGGGAAGCTTTCTTT

cdr3_length: 13
j_call: TRBJ2-3
clone_size: -
v_call: TRBV20-1
d_call: -
cdr3_aa: CSARLVPADTQYF
cdr3_nt: TGCAGTGCTAGACTGGTTCCCGCAGATACGCAGTATTTT

cdr3_length: 13
j_call: TRBJ2-3
clone_size: -
v_call: TRBV25-1
d_call: -
cdr3_aa: CASRTRALDTQYF
cdr3_nt: TGTGCCAGCAGGACTAGGGCTCTTGATACGCAGTATTTT

cdr3_length: 15
j_call: TRBJ1-2
clone_size: -
v_call: TRBV4-1
d_call: -
cdr3_aa: CASSPQQGPNYGYTF
cdr3_nt: TGCGCCAGCAGCCCCCAACAGGGACCTAACTATGGCTACACCTTC

cdr3_length: 14
j_call: TRBJ2-3
clone_size: -
v_call: TRBV2
d_call: -
cdr3_aa: CASRIVANTDTQYF
cdr3_nt: TGTGCCAGCCGCATTGTCGCCAACACAGATACGCAGTATTTT

cdr3_length: 13
j_call: TRBJ1-1
clone_size: -
v_call: TRBV2
d_call: -
cdr3_aa: CASSVGGNTEAFF
cdr3_nt: TGTGCCAGCAGTGTAGGGGGGAACACTGAAGCTTTCTTT

cdr3_length: 15
j_call: TRBJ2-1
clone_size: few
v_call: TRBV18
d_call: TRBD2
cdr3_aa: CASSPRLAGYNEQFF
cdr3_nt: TGTGCCAGCTCACCACGACTAGCGGGGTACAATGAGCAGTTCTTC

cdr3_length: 14
j_call: TRBJ2-5
clone_size: -
v_call: TRBV5-1
d_call: -
cdr3_aa: CASSLTFGSETQYF
cdr3_nt: TGCGCCAGCAGCTTGACGTTCGGATCCGAGACCCAGTACTTC

cdr3_length: 14
j_call: TRBJ2-3
clone_size: -
v_call: TRBV7-7
d_call: -
cdr3_aa: CACSLGGGTDTQYF
cdr3_nt: TGTGCCTGCAGCTTAGGTGGCGGCACAGATACGCAGTATTTT

cdr3_length: 16
j_call: TRBJ2-1
clone_size: -
v_call: TRBV11-3
d_call: TRBD2
cdr3_aa: CASSFAGTSGRYEQFF
cdr3_nt: TGTGCCAGCAGCTTTGCCGGGACTAGCGGGAGGTATGAGCAGTTCTTC

cdr3_length: 16
j_call: TRBJ2-5
clone_size: -
v_call: TRBV29-1
d_call: -
cdr3_aa: CSVEDGGRRGKETQYF
cdr3_nt: TGCAGCGTTGAAGATGGAGGCAGGCGGGGTAAAGAGACCCAGTACTTC

cdr3_length: 13
j_call: TRBJ1-2
clone_size: few
v_call: TRBV6-5
d_call: -
cdr3_aa: CASSYDSNYGYTF
cdr3_nt: TGTGCCAGCAGTTACGACAGCAACTATGGCTACACCTTC

cdr3_length: 15
j_call: TRBJ2-7
clone_size: -
v_call: TRBV29-1
d_call: -
cdr3_aa: CSVEDSGNPPYEQYF
cdr3_nt: TGCAGCGTTGAAGATTCAGGAAACCCGCCCTACGAGCAGTACTTC

cdr3_length: 15
j_call: TRBJ2-1
clone_size: once
v_call: TRBV10-1
d_call: -
cdr3_aa: CASSGAGVSYNEQFF
cdr3_nt: TGCGCCAGCTCCGGGGCAGGAGTATCCTACAATGAGCAGTTCTTC

cdr3_length: 15
j_call: TRBJ2-1
clone_size: -
v_call: TRBV2
d_call: -
cdr3_aa: CASSLTSLVYNEQFF
cdr3_nt: TGTGCCAGCAGCCTGACTAGTCTTGTCTACAATGAGCAGTTCTTC

cdr3_length: 13
j_call: TRBJ1-1
clone_size: -
v_call: TRBV4-1
d_call: -
cdr3_aa: CASSPSVGTEAFF
cdr3_nt: TGCGCCAGCAGCCCCTCCGTTGGGACTGAAGCTTTCTTT

cdr3_length: 13
j_call: TRBJ2-1
clone_size: once
v_call: TRBV7-3
d_call: -
cdr3_aa: CASSYPGYNEQFF
cdr3_nt: TGTGCCAGCAGCTACCCGGGCTACAATGAGCAGTTCTTC

cdr3_length: 15
j_call: TRBJ1-2
clone_size: -
v_call: TRBV11-3
d_call: -
cdr3_aa: CASSLGTGRNYGYTF
cdr3_nt: TGTGCCAGCAGCTTAGGAACAGGCCGTAACTATGGCTACACCTTC

cdr3_length: 16
j_call: TRBJ2-2
clone_size: few
v_call: TRBV28
d_call: -
cdr3_aa: CASSLGRALNTGELFF
cdr3_nt: TGTGCCAGCAGTTTAGGCAGGGCTCTGAACACCGGGGAGCTGTTTTTT

cdr3_length: 12
j_call: TRBJ2-5
clone_size: few
v_call: TRBV29-1
d_call: TRBD2
cdr3_aa: CSVGGGRETQYF
cdr3_nt: TGCAGCGTAGGAGGCGGGAGGGAGACCCAGTACTTC

cdr3_length: 12
j_call: TRBJ1-5
clone_size: -
v_call: TRBV29-1
d_call: -
cdr3_aa: CSVGAGYQPQHF
cdr3_nt: TGCAGCGTTGGGGCAGGGTATCAGCCCCAGCATTTT

cdr3_length: 16
j_call: TRBJ2-1
clone_size: -
v_call: TRBV10-3
d_call: -
cdr3_aa: CAISESGGTSYNEQFF
cdr3_nt: TGTGCCATCAGTGAGTCAGGAGGTACCTCCTACAATGAGCAGTTCTTC

cdr3_length: 12
j_call: TRBJ1-2
clone_size: -
v_call: TRBV20-1
d_call: -
cdr3_aa: CSATPGVYGYTF
cdr3_nt: TGCAGTGCTACACCGGGAGTCTATGGCTACACCTTC

cdr3_length: 13
j_call: TRBJ1-2
clone_size: -
v_call: TRBV18
d_call: -
cdr3_aa: CASSPDTNYGYTF
cdr3_nt: TGTGCCAGCTCACCGGACACGAACTATGGCTACACCTTC

cdr3_length: 15
j_call: TRBJ2-1
clone_size: -
v_call: TRBV27
d_call: TRBD1
cdr3_aa: CASSPRTGVWNEQFF
cdr3_nt: TGTGCCAGCAGTCCGAGGACAGGGGTGTGGAATGAGCAGTTCTTC

cdr3_length: 16
j_call: TRBJ2-3
clone_size: -
v_call: TRBV18
d_call: -
cdr3_aa: CASSPGPRTTTDTQYF
cdr3_nt: TGTGCCAGCTCACCGGGACCCCGCACAACCACAGATACGCAGTATTTT

cdr3_length: 14
j_call: TRBJ1-1
clone_size: few
v_call: TRBV6-4
d_call: -
cdr3_aa: CASSPSSGGTEAFF
cdr3_nt: TGTGCCAGCAGTCCCTCTAGTGGTGGGACTGAAGCTTTCTTT

cdr3_length: 13
j_call: TRBJ1-1
clone_size: -
v_call: TRBV7-3
d_call: TRBD1
cdr3_aa: CASGKGANTEAFF
cdr3_nt: TGTGCCAGCGGGAAGGGGGCGAACACTGAAGCTTTCTTT

cdr3_length: 15
j_call: TRBJ1-1
clone_size: -
v_call: TRBV6-5
d_call: -
cdr3_aa: CASSYSREMNTEAFF
cdr3_nt: TGTGCCAGCAGTTACTCGCGAGAAATGAACACTGAAGCTTTCTTT

cdr3_length: 14
j_call: TRBJ2-7
clone_size: -
v_call: TRBV28
d_call: -
cdr3_aa: CASTPAGQYYEQYF
cdr3_nt: TGTGCCAGCACCCCGGCGGGGCAGTACTACGAGCAGTACTTC

cdr3_length: 15
j_call: TRBJ2-1
clone_size: few
v_call: TRBV7-9
d_call: TRBD2
cdr3_aa: CASSSPSGSRNEQFF
cdr3_nt: TGTGCCAGCAGCTCCCCTAGCGGGAGTAGAAATGAGCAGTTCTTC

cdr3_length: 15
j_call: TRBJ1-1
clone_size: few
v_call: TRBV20-1
d_call: -
cdr3_aa: CSQSRTGHPNTEAFF
cdr3_nt: TGCAGTCAGTCAAGAACGGGACATCCGAACACTGAAGCTTTCTTT

cdr3_length: 16
j_call: TRBJ2-1
clone_size: few
v_call: TRBV11-3
d_call: TRBD2
cdr3_aa: CASSISAGGPYNEQFF
cdr3_nt: TGTGCCAGCAGCATTAGTGCGGGGGGGCCCTACAATGAGCAGTTCTTC

cdr3_length: 15
j_call: TRBJ2-3
clone_size: few
v_call: TRBV7-2
d_call: -
cdr3_aa: CASSENLVGTDTQYF
cdr3_nt: TGTGCCAGCAGCGAAAATCTAGTAGGCACAGATACGCAGTATTTT

cdr3_length: 17
j_call: TRBJ2-7
clone_size: -
v_call: TRBV7-6
d_call: TRBD1
cdr3_aa: CASSLVKPGQGTYEQYF
cdr3_nt: TGTGCCAGCAGCTTAGTCAAACCGGGACAGGGGACCTACGAGCAGTACTTC

cdr3_length: 14
j_call: TRBJ2-1
clone_size: few
v_call: TRBV9
d_call: -
cdr3_aa: CASSVGGSYNEQFF
cdr3_nt: TGTGCCAGCAGCGTAGGTGGTTCCTACAATGAGCAGTTCTTC

cdr3_length: 16
j_call: TRBJ2-5
clone_size: -
v_call: TRBV11-1
d_call: -
cdr3_aa: CASSSPLGRTQETQYF
cdr3_nt: TGTGCCAGCAGCTCACCTTTGGGGAGGACCCAAGAGACCCAGTACTTC

cdr3_length: 15
j_call: TRBJ1-1
clone_size: few
v_call: TRBV18
d_call: -
cdr3_aa: CASSPTRVKNTEAFF
cdr3_nt: TGTGCCAGCTCGCCGACCAGGGTTAAGAACACTGAAGCTTTCTTT

cdr3_length: 14
j_call: TRBJ2-7
clone_size: -
v_call: TRBV18
d_call: TRBD1
cdr3_aa: CASSPRDRVYEQYF
cdr3_nt: TGTGCCAGCTCACCACGGGACAGGGTCTACGAGCAGTACTTC